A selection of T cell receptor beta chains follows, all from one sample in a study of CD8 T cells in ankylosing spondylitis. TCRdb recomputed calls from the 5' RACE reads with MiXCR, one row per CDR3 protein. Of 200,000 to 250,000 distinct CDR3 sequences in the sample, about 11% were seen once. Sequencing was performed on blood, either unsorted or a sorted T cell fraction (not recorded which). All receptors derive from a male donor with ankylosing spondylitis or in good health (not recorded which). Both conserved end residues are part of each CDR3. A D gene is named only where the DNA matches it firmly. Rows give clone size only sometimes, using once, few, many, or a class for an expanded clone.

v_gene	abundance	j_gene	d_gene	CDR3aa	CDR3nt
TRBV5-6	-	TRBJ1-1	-	CASSSPAGWDTEAFF	TGTGCCAGCAGCTCCCCCGCGGGATGGGACACTGAAGCTTTCTTT
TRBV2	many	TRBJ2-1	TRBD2	CATSEGSGGYNEQFF	TGTGCCACCTCAGAGGGTAGCGGGGGTTACAATGAGCAGTTCTTC
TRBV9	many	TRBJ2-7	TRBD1	CASSVGLSGQGAGEQYF	TGTGCCAGCAGCGTAGGTTTGTCGGGACAGGGGGCTGGCGAGCAGTACTTC
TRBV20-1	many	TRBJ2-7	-	CSAREETRSSYEQYF	TGCAGTGCTAGAGAGGAGACTAGGTCCTCCTACGAGCAGTACTTC
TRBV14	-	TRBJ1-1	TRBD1	CPSSQDVGQKNTEAFF	TGTCCCAGCAGCCAAGATGTGGGACAGAAGAACACTGAAGCTTTCTTT
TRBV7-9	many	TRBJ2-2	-	CASSPGSGELFF	TGTGCCAGCAGCCCAGGGTCCGGGGAGCTGTTTTTT
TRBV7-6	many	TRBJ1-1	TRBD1	CASSLGGWQGGNLNTEAFF	TGTGCCAGCAGCTTAGGAGGTTGGCAGGGGGGAAACTTGAACACTGAAGCTTTCTTT
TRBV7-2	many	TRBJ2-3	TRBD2	CASSPTSGGADTQYF	TGTGCCAGCAGCCCGACTAGCGGGGGGGCAGATACGCAGTATTTT
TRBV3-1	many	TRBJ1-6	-	CASSQGIAFWDSPLHF	TGTGCCAGCAGCCAAGGCATAGCTTTTTGGGACTCACCCCTCCACTTT
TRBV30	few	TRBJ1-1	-	CAWTAAGTPGTEAFF	TGTGCCTGGACCGCCGCGGGCACCCCGGGGACTGAAGCTTTCTTT
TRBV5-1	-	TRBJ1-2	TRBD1	CASSLEGQGYAVYGYTF	TGCGCCAGCAGCTTAGAGGGACAGGGGTACGCGGTCTATGGCTACACCTTC